This T cell receptor (beta chain) was obtained from a study of T cell responses to AZD1222 COVID-19 vaccine. Trimming removed 4 bases from V and 3 bases from J, with 7 bases in between. Per germline, CDR1 SGHAT and CDR2 FQNNGV. The CDR3 contains 12 residues. In regard to this clone: No antigen is known for it.

The table came from immunoSEQ multiplex PCR; TCRdb's copy has only in-frame clones and leaves some out. Of 40,000 or so clones listed, approximately 80% are singletons. Overall study results and limits: Following two doses of AZD1222, Spike-specific TCR breadth and depth rose. No repertoire was sampled before or during the peak T cell response, only after it.

This receptor was obtained from an adult who received the AZD1222 COVID-19 vaccine. The source material was peripheral blood, sampled 28 days after the second AZD1222 dose. This chain uses TRBV11-2 with TRBJ2-7; D is perhaps TRBD1 (6 bases). CDR3 bases: TGTGCCAGCAGCTCGACAGGCTACGAGCAGTACTTC. This gives the protein CASSSTGYEQYF.